These T cell receptor beta chains were read from a single sample in a study of vaccination and CD4 T cells after COVID-19. TCRdb processed the PCR reads anew with MiXCR; each CDR3 protein has one entry. The table lists about 15,000 distinct CDR3 sequences, about 55% of them singletons, with approximately 4.4% in the top ten. Their recognized antigens are unknown. The sample here was CD4+ T cells from blood, cultured in vitro, taken before SARS-CoV-2 vaccination. The receptors originated from a human donor who had recovered from COVID-19. CDR3s include the opening cysteine and the closing phenylalanine or tryptophan. Fields, in order: D gene, clone size, V gene, J gene, CDR3 DNA, CDR3 protein. D genes are given only for firm matches. Not every row has a clone size; where given, it reads once, few, many or a size class.

D gene: TRBD1; clone size: .; V gene: TRBV2; J gene: TRBJ2-7; CDR3 DNA: TGTGCCAGCAGTGCGAGGACAGGGAGCTACGAGCAGTACTTC; CDR3 protein: CASSARTGSYEQYF
D gene: .; clone size: .; V gene: TRBV5-1; J gene: TRBJ1-6; CDR3 DNA: TGCGCCAGCAGCTTGGCCGCACCCTCGAGCTCCTATAATTCACCCCTCCACTTT; CDR3 protein: CASSLAAPSSSYNSPLHF
D gene: TRBD1; clone size: medium-sized; V gene: TRBV4-2; J gene: TRBJ1-2; CDR3 DNA: TGTGCCAGCAGCCAAGATCCGCAGGGGGCAGTGGGCTACACCTTC; CDR3 protein: CASSQDPQGAVGYTF
D gene: .; clone size: .; V gene: TRBV28; J gene: TRBJ1-2; CDR3 DNA: TGTGCCAGCAGCACGGGAGGCGTCTATGGCTACACCTTC; CDR3 protein: CASSTGGVYGYTF
D gene: .; clone size: .; V gene: TRBV7-2; J gene: TRBJ2-7; CDR3 DNA: TGTGCCAGCAGCTTAAAACAGGGCGAGACGGCCTACGAGCAGTACTTC; CDR3 protein: CASSLKQGETAYEQYF
D gene: TRBD2; clone size: .; V gene: TRBV27; J gene: TRBJ2-1; CDR3 DNA: TGTGCCAGCAGTTTAGAGCGGGGGGCCCACAATGAGCAGTTCTTC; CDR3 protein: CASSLERGAHNEQFF
D gene: .; clone size: .; V gene: TRBV27; J gene: TRBJ1-5; CDR3 DNA: TGTGCCAGCAGCTCCACAGTTGTGGGGTTTGGGCCCCAGCATTTT; CDR3 protein: CASSSTVVGFGPQHF
D gene: .; clone size: few; V gene: TRBV20-1; J gene: TRBJ1-1; CDR3 DNA: TGCAGTGCCGGGAGTGGGGTCTCCACTGAAGCTTTCTTT; CDR3 protein: CSAGSGVSTEAFF
D gene: .; clone size: .; V gene: TRBV7-6; J gene: TRBJ2-7; CDR3 DNA: TGTGCCAGCAGCCAACGGACATCCCTCGAGCAGTACTTC; CDR3 protein: CASSQRTSLEQYF
D gene: .; clone size: .; V gene: TRBV15; J gene: TRBJ2-3; CDR3 DNA: TGTGCCACCAGCAGAGCTCGACGAGGGCCCTCGGATACGCAGTATTTT; CDR3 protein: CATSRARRGPSDTQYF
D gene: TRBD1; clone size: .; V gene: TRBV7-9; J gene: TRBJ1-2; CDR3 DNA: TGTGCCGGCAGCCAGGGACAGGGGGAAAAGTATGGCTACACCTTC; CDR3 protein: CAGSQGQGEKYGYTF
D gene: .; clone size: .; V gene: TRBV15; J gene: TRBJ2-5; CDR3 DNA: TGTGCCACCAGCAGAGACAATGGGGGGACCCAGTACTTC; CDR3 protein: CATSRDNGGTQYF
D gene: .; clone size: .; V gene: TRBV10-1; J gene: TRBJ1-2; CDR3 DNA: TGCGCCAGCAGTTACAGGAACTATGGCTACACCTTC; CDR3 protein: CASSYRNYGYTF
D gene: .; clone size: .; V gene: TRBV12-3/TRBV12-4; J gene: TRBJ1-1; CDR3 DNA: TGTGCCAGCAGTTTTTTATCGAGGACTGAAGCTTTCTTT; CDR3 protein: CASSFLSRTEAFF
D gene: TRBD2; clone size: few; V gene: TRBV7-2; J gene: TRBJ2-3; CDR3 DNA: TGTGCCAGCAGCTTAGGACTAGCGGGGGGTGCAGATACGCAGTATTTT; CDR3 protein: CASSLGLAGGADTQYF
D gene: .; clone size: .; V gene: TRBV19; J gene: TRBJ2-1; CDR3 DNA: TGTGCCAGTAGTAGGGGATCCTACAATGAGCAGTTCTTC; CDR3 protein: CASSRGSYNEQFF
D gene: .; clone size: once; V gene: TRBV5-4; J gene: TRBJ2-5; CDR3 DNA: TGTGCCAGCAGCTTGGATCTGACCGGGGAGACCCAGTACTTC; CDR3 protein: CASSLDLTGETQYF
D gene: .; clone size: .; V gene: TRBV10-2; J gene: TRBJ1-5; CDR3 DNA: TGTGCCAGCAGTAGATACACCCGCAATCAGCCCCAGCATTTT; CDR3 protein: CASSRYTRNQPQHF
D gene: .; clone size: .; V gene: TRBV20-1; J gene: TRBJ1-2; CDR3 DNA: TGCTCCCGATTGTTGGGCCTAGGTGGCGGCTACACCTTC; CDR3 protein: CSRLLGLGGGYTF
D gene: .; clone size: .; V gene: TRBV2; J gene: TRBJ1-2; CDR3 DNA: TGTGCCAGCAGGCTACAGGGTAACTATGGCTACACCTTC; CDR3 protein: CASRLQGNYGYTF